The table lists the clone carrying this T cell receptor (beta chain) with many counts. Its antigen is still unknown. Each CDR3 protein gets one entry after TCRdb re-called the 5' RACE reads with MiXCR. The top ten hold 15% to 20% of the sample, which has about 320,000 distinct CDR3 sequences, around 4.4% seen once. The data belong to a study of T cells after yellow fever vaccination. In the study overall: The SMART-Seq v4 Ultra Low Input method served to prepare the low-cell-number fractions. Study-level findings and limits: Weaker in magnitude, the secondary response showed a faster peak on day 5 versus 15. Abundant bulk-population clonotypes could contaminate the FACS-sorted repertoires.

This receptor was taken from a man aged 18 to 29 who received the YFV17D yellow fever vaccine. The material sequenced was PBMCs, taken 15 days after the yellow fever booster vaccination.

The CDR3 spells CAAGGLNTEAFF. Here the CDR3 DNA reads TGTGCCGCAGGGGGACTGAACACTGAAGCTTTCTTT. The chain links TRBV7-9 to TRBJ1-1, with TRBD1 identical over 7 bases. CDR1 is SEHNR and CDR2 is FQNEAQ in the germline V gene (reference sequence). CDR3 length: 12 amino acids. The V segment lost 11 bases and the J segment 0 bases; nucleotides outside the gene matches: 3.